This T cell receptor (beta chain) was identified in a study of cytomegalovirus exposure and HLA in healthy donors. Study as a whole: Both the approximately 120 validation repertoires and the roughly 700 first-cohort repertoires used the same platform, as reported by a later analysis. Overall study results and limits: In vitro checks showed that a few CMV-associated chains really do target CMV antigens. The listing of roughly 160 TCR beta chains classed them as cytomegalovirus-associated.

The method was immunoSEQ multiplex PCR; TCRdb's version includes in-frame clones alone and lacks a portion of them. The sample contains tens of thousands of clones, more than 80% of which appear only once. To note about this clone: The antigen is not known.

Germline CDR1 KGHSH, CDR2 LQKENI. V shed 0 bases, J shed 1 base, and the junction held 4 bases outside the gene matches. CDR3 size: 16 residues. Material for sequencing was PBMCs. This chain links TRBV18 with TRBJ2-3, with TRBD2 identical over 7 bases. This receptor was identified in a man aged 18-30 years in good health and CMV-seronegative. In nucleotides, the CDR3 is TGTGCCAGCTCACCACCGGGGCTAGCGGGCACAGATACGCAGTATTTT. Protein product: CASSPPGLAGTDTQYF.